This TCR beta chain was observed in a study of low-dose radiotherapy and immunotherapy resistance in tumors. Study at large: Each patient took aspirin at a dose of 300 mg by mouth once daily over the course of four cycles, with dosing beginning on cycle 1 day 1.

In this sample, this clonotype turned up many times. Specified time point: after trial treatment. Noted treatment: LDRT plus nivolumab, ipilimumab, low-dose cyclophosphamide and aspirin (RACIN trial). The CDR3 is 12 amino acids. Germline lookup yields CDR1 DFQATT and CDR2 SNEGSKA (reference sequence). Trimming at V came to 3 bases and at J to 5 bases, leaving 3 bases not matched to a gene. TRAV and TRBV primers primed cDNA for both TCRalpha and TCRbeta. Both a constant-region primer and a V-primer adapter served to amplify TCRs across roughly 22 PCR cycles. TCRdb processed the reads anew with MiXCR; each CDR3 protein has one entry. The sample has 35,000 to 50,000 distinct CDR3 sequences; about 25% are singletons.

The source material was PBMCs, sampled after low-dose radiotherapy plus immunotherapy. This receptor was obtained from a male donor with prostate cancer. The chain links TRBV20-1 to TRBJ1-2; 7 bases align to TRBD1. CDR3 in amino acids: CSARGQPYGYTF. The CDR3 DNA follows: TGCAGTGCTAGGGGACAGCCTTATGGCTACACCTTC.